The clone carrying this TCR beta chain was picked up a small number of times. This sample is part of a study of T-cell memory formation after mild COVID-19. The CDR3 is made up of 14 amino acids. Trimming took 6 bases from V and 3 from J, leaving 15 bases between them. Germline CDR1 and CDR2: SGHDT and YYEEEE. TCRdb reprocessed the 5' RACE reads with MiXCR, giving one entry per CDR3 protein. The sample has around 310,000 distinct CDR3 sequences, less than 25% seen once. The chain joins TRBV5-6 to TRBJ2-5; no reliable D call. This TCR derives from a man between 18 and 35 years old who had mild COVID-19 (a few samples of this study predate the infection). Cell type and time point are not known. The specimen was PBMCs or a T cell subset sorted from them (not recorded which). Written as DNA, the CDR3 is TGTGCCAGCACCTTCATTGGAGTAAAAGAGACCCAGTACTTC. As protein: CASTFIGVKETQYF.